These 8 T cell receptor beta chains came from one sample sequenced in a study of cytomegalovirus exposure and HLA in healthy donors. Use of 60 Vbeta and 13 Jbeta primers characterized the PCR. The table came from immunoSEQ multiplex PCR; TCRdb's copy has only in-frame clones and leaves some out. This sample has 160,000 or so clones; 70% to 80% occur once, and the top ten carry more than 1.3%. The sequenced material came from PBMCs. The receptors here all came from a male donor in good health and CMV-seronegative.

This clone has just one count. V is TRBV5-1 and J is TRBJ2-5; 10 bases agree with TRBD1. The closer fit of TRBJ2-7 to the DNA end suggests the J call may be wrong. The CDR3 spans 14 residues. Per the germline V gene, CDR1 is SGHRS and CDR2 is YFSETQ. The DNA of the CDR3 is TGCGCCAGCAGCGCGGGACAGGGGACCTACGAGCAGTACTTC. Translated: CASSAGQGTYEQYF.

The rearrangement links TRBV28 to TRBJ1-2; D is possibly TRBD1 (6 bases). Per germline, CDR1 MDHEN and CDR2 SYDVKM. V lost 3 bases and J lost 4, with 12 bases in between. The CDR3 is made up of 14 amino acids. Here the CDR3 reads CASSFEGVLYGYTF. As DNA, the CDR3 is TGTGCCAGCAGTTTTGAGGGGGTTCTCTATGGCTACACCTTC.

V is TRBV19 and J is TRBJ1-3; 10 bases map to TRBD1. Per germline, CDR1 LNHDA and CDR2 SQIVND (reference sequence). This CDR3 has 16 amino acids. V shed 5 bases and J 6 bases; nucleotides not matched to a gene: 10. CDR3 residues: CASSAGQGLIVNTIYF. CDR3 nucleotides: TGTGCCAGTAGTGCGGGACAGGGGCTTATAGTAAACACCATATATTTT. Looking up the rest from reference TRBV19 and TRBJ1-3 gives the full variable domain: DGGITQSPKYLFRKEGQNVTLSCEQNLNHDAMYWYRQDPGQGLRLIYYSQIVNDFQKGDIAEGYSVSREKKESFPLTVTSAQKNPTAFYLCASSAGQGLIVNTIYFGEGSWLTVV.

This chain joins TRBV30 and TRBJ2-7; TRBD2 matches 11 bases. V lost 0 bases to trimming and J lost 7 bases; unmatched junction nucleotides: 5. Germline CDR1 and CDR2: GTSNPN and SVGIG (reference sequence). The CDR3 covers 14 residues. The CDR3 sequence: CAWSVLAGVGEQYF. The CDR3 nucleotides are TGTGCCTGGAGTGTACTAGCGGGAGTAGGGGAGCAGTACTTC.

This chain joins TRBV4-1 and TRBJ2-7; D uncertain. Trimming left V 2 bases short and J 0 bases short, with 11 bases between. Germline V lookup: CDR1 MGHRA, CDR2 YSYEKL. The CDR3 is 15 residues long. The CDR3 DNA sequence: TGCGCCAGCAGCCAAAGTCGAGGCCTCTCCTACGAGCAGTACTTC. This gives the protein CASSQSRGLSYEQYF.

The CDR3 loop is CASSPRQGGEKLFF. As DNA, the CDR3 is TGCGCCAGCAGCCCCCGACAGGGAGGAGAAAAACTGTTTTTT. The gene calls are TRBV5-1 and TRBJ1-4; 7 bases align to TRBD1. The CDR3 contains 14 residues. CDR1 is SGHRS, CDR2 YFSETQ, per germline. The trim removed 4 bases at V and 8 bases at J, leaving 8 bases unmatched.

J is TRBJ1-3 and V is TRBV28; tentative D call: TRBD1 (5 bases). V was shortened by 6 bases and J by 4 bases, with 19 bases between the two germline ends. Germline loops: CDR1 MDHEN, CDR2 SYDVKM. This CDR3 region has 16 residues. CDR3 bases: TGTGCCAGCAGCCCCGGAGGAGGGGCAGGGGGAAACACCATATATTTT. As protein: CASSPGGGAGGNTIYF.

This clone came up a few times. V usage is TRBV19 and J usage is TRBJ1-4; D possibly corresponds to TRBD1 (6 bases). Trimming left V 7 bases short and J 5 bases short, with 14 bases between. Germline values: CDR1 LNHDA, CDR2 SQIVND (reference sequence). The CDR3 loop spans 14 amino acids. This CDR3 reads CASTGGQKNEKLFF. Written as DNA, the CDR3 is TGTGCCAGTACCGGTGGACAGAAGAATGAAAAACTGTTTTTT.